This TCR beta chain is drawn from a study of shared clonotypes between healthy human individuals. Concerning this clone itself: The antigen is unknown.

Trimming at V came to 3 bases and at J to 6 bases, leaving 11 bases not matched to a gene. The CDR3 length is 16 residues. Germline CDR1 and CDR2: LNHDA and SQIVND (reference sequence). The study, taken as a whole, reports: Only blood samples were collected, and tissue repertoires likely differ.

Original handling: Owing to the provision of junction-only sequences devoid of quality scores by immunoSEQ, filtering differed. The protocol was immunoSEQ multiplex PCR, while the TCRdb copy is restricted to in-frame clones and leaves out a portion. D and trimming were read from the DNA, whereas the V and J calls and clone size are those reported in that table. The sample contains 2 million to 2.5 million clones, 90% to 95% of which appear only once. The origin of this receptor is a man younger than 30 in good health. Some clones in this sample may be carry-over from other donors' samples. The source material was naive CD4+ T cells from PBMCs. Subset: CD45RA+ positively selected. The chain recombines TRBV19 with TRBJ1-2, with 9 bases lining up with TRBD1. CDR3 sequence: CASSMRTGGKVNGYTF. Here the CDR3 DNA reads TGTGCCAGTAGTATGAGAACAGGGGGCAAGGTCAATGGCTACACCTTC.